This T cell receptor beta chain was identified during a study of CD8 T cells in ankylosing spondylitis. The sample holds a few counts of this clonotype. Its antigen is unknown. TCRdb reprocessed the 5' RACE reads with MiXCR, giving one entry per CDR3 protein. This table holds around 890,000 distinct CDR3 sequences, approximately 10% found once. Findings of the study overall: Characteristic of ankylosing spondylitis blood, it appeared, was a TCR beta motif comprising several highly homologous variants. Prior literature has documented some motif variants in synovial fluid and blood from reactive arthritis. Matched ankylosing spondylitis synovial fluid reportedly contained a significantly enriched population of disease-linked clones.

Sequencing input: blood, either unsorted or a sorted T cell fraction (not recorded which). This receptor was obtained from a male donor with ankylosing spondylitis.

CDR3 residues: CSGGGEVGNEQFF. In DNA form, the CDR3 reads TGCAGTGGTGGTGGGGAGGTGGGCAATGAGCAGTTCTTC. The J gene is TRBJ2-1, the V gene TRBV20-1; TRBD2 might be the D (6 bases). This CDR3 comprises 13 residues. Germline lookup yields CDR1 DFQATT and CDR2 SNEGSKA (reference sequence). The V and J ends lost 7 bases and 6 bases respectively, with 16 bases between them.